This T cell receptor beta chain stems from a study of blood T cells in healthy people across ages. Study-wide results and limits: It was the long-lived donors that had more naive CD4+ cells and higher diversity than aged donors.

This clonotype occurred once. As yet, its antigen is unknown. With a J-beta primer mix and a sample-barcoded 5' primer, a second PCR ran about 7 to 12 cycles. All cDNA molecules were each tagged by a template-switch adaptor with 12 random nucleotides. One entry per CDR3 protein, called by TCRdb with MiXCR from the 5' RACE reads. This sample carries roughly 2 million distinct CDR3 sequences, roughly 52% of them seen once, and the ten largest clones take 2.1%. The CDR3 spans 13 residues. Looked up from germline, CDR1 is SGHTA and CDR2 is FQGNSA. V was cut by 5 bases and J by 2 bases, with 8 bases left in between.

Sequencing input: blood. This chain connects TRBV7-2 to TRBJ2-3, with no clear D. This clonotype was sampled from a woman aged 40 to 49 in good health. This CDR3 reads CASSTSPTDTQYF. The DNA for the CDR3 is TGTGCCAGCAGCACGTCACCCACAGATACGCAGTATTTT.